This T cell receptor beta chain appears in the sequencing data of a study of cytomegalovirus exposure and HLA in healthy donors. Study results and caveats: A list of 150 or so TCR beta chains associated with cytomegalovirus was given.

V lost 1 base, J lost 0 bases, and 11 bases lay in between. This CDR3 has 17 amino acids. CDR1 is SGDLS, CDR2 YYNGEE, per germline. The assay was immunoSEQ multiplex PCR, and TCRdb's table has in-frame clones only and misses some. The sample holds tens of thousands of clones, 92% seen once. As concerns this clone: Its antigen is unknown.

Sequenced sample: PBMCs. This clonotype originated in a young man in good health and CMV-seropositive. This chain joins TRBV9 and TRBJ2-6, with D uncertain. Written as DNA, the CDR3 is TGTGCCAGCAGCGTAAACCCAATGAGCTCTGGGGCCAACGTCCTGACTTTC. Translating it yields CASSVNPMSSGANVLTF.